The present T cell receptor (beta chain) was sequenced within a study of OX40 agonist ivuxolimab in advanced cancers. Method: immunoSEQ multiplex PCR; TCRdb's copy keeps in-frame clones and lacks some. Of tens of thousands of clones detected, approximately 92% appear once; the ten largest clones hold less than 10%. CDR3 size: 17 residues. Per the germline V gene, CDR1 is SGHRS and CDR2 is YFSETQ. Trimming cost V 2 bases and J 8 bases; bases outside gene matches: 10. The sample was CD4+ or CD8+ T cells sorted from blood, taken in a trial of the OX40 agonist ivuxolimab. J is TRBJ2-1 and V is TRBV5-1; 13 positions agree with TRBD2. This clonotype originated in an adult with an advanced solid tumor such as melanoma, head and neck, liver or kidney cancer. The CDR3 bases are TGCGCCAGCAGCTTAAGGACTAGCGGGGGTACATTGGATGAGCAGTTCTTC. Translated: CASSLRTSGGTLDEQFF. The whole variable domain, remainder taken from reference TRBV5-1 and TRBJ2-1, is KAGVTQTPRYLIKTRGQQVTLSCSPISGHRSVSWYQQTPGQGLQFLFEYFSETQRNKGNFPGRFSGRQFSNSRSEMNVSTLELGDSALYLCASSLRTSGGTLDEQFFGPGTRLTVL.